The T cell receptor beta chain under discussion was sequenced for a study of blood T cell repertoires in COVID-19. At the level of the study: From T cells, B-cell-depleted T cells, or PBMCs came the material, which was cDNA or gDNA.

Original methodology: By means of reference gene primer amplification, nucleated cell counts were estimated. Sequencing used immunoSEQ multiplex PCR; TCRdb keeps in-frame clones, though not all of them. That table gives V, J and clone size, and the DNA gave D and trimming. Altogether 150,000 or so clones are present, roughly 78% being singletons, with the ten largest covering roughly 1.5%. The germline V gene encodes CDR1 KGHSH and CDR2 LQKENI. V lost 4 bases and J lost 4; bases outside the gene matches: 6. This CDR3 is 15 amino acids long. Material for sequencing was peripheral blood. This chain uses TRBV18 with TRBJ2-1; TRBD1 matches at 8 bases. The clonotype was recovered from a man older than 75 with acute or convalescent COVID-19. CDR3 loop: CASSQWTGSYNEQFF. DNA for the CDR3: TGTGCCAGCTCACAGTGGACAGGGTCATACAATGAGCAGTTCTTC.